This TCR beta chain came from a study of shared clonotypes between healthy human individuals. Donors had no recently reported acute infections or vaccinations and were HIV-negative. The replicate PCRs on unsorted PBMC were given approximately 300 ng DNA, which is 30,000 to 35,000 T cell genomes. This table comes from immunoSEQ multiplex PCR, and its TCRdb copy is limited to in-frame clones, with some not included. The data contain hundreds of thousands of clones, around three quarters of them singletons. V shed 4 bases and J 2 bases; nucleotides not matched to a gene: 5. This CDR3 comprises 15 residues. CDR1 is SGDLS and CDR2 is YYNGEE in the germline V gene.

The chain couples TRBV9 to TRBJ2-3; TRBD2 aligns across 9 bases. The TCR was taken from a woman between 35 and 50 years old in good health. Some clones in this sample may be carry-over from other donors' samples. Sequencing input: PBMCs. The CDR3 here is CASSLSGRFTDTQYF. The DNA for the CDR3 is TGTGCCAGCAGCTTGAGCGGGAGGTTCACAGATACGCAGTATTTT.